This TCR beta chain was sequenced during a study of blood T cell repertoires in COVID-19 (dated by TCRdb to the early 2020s). Notes on the research overall: Samples covering the acute and convalescent phases of COVID-19 were provided by collaborators in the United States, Italy and Spain. The material from the prospective study consisted of cDNA or gDNA derived from T cells, B-cell-depleted T cells, or PBMCs. Nearly every sample came with metadata listing a de-identified subject ID, COVID-19 status, age in years and sex. Samples came from the ongoing ImmuneRACE study (first 160 participants) plus 1,254 subjects from 6 global collaborators. The dataset comprised deeply sampled blood TCRbeta repertoires from subjects exposed to, actively infected with, or recovered from COVID-19. The repertoires were released in a freely available public database meant as a resource for research on the immune response to SARS-CoV-2. Where available, HLA class I and class II types were taken from metadata supplied by the sample provider and were not determined by assay-based typing. The paper's findings and limits, for the study overall: How much clinical and demographic metadata was included differed by source and by participant, and the metadata was provided uncurated.

In the prospective study, participants were 18 to 89 years old, resided in approximately 22 geographic areas of the United States, and were enrolled through a virtual design. In the prospective study, cohorts were assigned on the basis of participant-reported clinical history obtained from a screening survey and a study questionnaire. Recovered participants in ImmuneRACE Cohort 3 were defined as having two consecutive negative NP/OP PCR tests, clearance from a healthcare professional, or resolution of symptoms. In the prospective study, mobile phlebotomists collected whole blood, serum and a nasopharyngeal or oropharyngeal swab from each participant. Over an approximately 2-month period, participants in the prospective study had the option of providing additional blood draws and questionnaires. Before DNA extraction, prospective study blood samples were shipped either frozen or at room temperature.

TCRbeta CDR3 regions were amplified from genomic DNA by means of the immunoSEQ Assay, a bias-controlled multiplex PCR. The authors' pipeline ran thus. The number of nucleated cells in each sample was estimated by amplification of reference gene primers within the assay. Sequence reads were collapsed and filtered to measure the absolute abundance of every unique TCRbeta CDR3 rearrangement. For each sample, productive Simpson clonality was calculated as the square root of Simpson's diversity index across productive rearrangements. This is the immuneACCESS table as TCRdb keeps it, with only in-frame sequences that have V and J called. A part of the clones is gone; compared with another copy, unresolved V genes explain less than half, and the rest is unexplained. The V and J calls and clone size come from that table; D and trimming were worked out from the DNA. Across this sample there are approximately 280,000 clones, with 87% seen only once. The biggest ten clones account for approximately 6% of the sample.

Reading from cysteine to phenylalanine, the CDR3 counts 14 amino acids. Left in the record is the CDR3 DNA by itself, 42 bases read in frame from the first base. Trimming takes 6 bases off V and 4 bases off J; junction bases not matched to a gene: 4. For CDR1 and CDR2, the germline V gene lists MNHEY and SVGEGT. For this clone: The clone's antigen remains unknown. No base-level quality is on record; no much larger clone is a single base apart.

The clonotype originates from a woman aged 35 to 49 who had recovered from COVID-19. The sequenced sample consisted of PBMCs or T cells enriched from blood (not recorded which). The sequence links TRBV6-2 or TRBV6-3 to TRBJ2-3, with TRBD1 identical over 10 junction bases. In nucleotides, the sequence is TGTGCCAGCAGCCAGGACAGGGGGTCAGATACGCAGTATTTT. It translates to CASSQDRGSDTQYF.